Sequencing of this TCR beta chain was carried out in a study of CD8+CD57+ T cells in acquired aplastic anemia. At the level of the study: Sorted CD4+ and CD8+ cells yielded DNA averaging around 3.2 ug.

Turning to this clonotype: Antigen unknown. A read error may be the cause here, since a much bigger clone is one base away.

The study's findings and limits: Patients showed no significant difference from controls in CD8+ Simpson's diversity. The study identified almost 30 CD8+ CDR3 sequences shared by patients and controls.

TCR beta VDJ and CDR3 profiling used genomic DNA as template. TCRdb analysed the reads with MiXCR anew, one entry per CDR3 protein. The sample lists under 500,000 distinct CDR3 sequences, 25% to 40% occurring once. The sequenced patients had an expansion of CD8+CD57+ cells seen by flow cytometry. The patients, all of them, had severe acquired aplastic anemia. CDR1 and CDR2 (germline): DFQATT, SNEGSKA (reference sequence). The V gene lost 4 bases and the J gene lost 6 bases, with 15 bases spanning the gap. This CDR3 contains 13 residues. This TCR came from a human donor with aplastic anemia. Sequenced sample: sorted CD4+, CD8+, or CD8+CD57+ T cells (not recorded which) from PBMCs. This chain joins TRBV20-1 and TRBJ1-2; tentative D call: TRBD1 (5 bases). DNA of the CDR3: TGCAGTGCTAATCAGGGCCCTCTAAATGGCTACACCTTC. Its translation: CSANQGPLNGYTF.